The clone carrying this TCR beta chain was picked up one time. The antigen remains undetermined. The sample originates from a study of beta chain features in type 1 diabetes. Of the isolated RNA, all was reverse transcribed, and so the sequenced material was expressed TCRB transcripts. Naive, central memory and regulatory T cell samples averaged about 3.57 million reads. Some clones are missing from TCRdb's copy, which holds only in-frame ones; the method was immunoSEQ multiplex PCR. The sample consists of about 160,000 clones, 7.5% to 10% of them appearing once. General study findings and limits: When VDJ junctions were examined, type 1 diabetes patients showed fewer insertions and more deletions.

CDR3 length: 11 residues. Trimming took off 3 bases at V and 11 bases at J, with 10 bases between the two ends. Germline V gene lookup returns CDR1 SGHNT and CDR2 YENEEA. The clonotype was recovered from a woman between 18 and 30 years old in good health. Sequences were obtained from central memory CD4+ T cells from blood. This sequence joins TRBV11-3 and TRBJ1-1; possible D gene TRBD1, 5 bases. The CDR3 region has the DNA TGTGCCAGCAGCTTCGGGGGGGACGCTTTCTTT. Protein product: CASSFGGDAFF.